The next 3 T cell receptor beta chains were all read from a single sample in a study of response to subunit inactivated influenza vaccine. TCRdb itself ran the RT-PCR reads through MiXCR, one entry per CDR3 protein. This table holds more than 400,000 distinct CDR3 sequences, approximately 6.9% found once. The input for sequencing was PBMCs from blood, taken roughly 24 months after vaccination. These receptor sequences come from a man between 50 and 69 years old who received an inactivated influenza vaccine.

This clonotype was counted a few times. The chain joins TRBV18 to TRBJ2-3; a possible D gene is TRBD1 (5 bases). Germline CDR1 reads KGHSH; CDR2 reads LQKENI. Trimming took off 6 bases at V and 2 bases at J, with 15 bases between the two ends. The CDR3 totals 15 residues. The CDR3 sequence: CASSLRTSHTDTQYF. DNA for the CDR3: TGTGCCAGCTCTCTCAGGACAAGCCACACAGATACGCAGTATTTT. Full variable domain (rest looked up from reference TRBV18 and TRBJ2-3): NAGVMQNPRHLVRRRGQEARLRCSPMKGHSHVYWYRQLPEEGLKFMVYLQKENIIDESGMPKERFSAEFPKEGPSILRIQQVVRGDSAAYFCASSLRTSHTDTQYFGPGTRLTVL.

CDR3 loop: CASSGKGGQAPRAVLAKNIQYF. The CDR3 coding sequence is TGTGCCAGCAGTGGAAAGGGGGGCCAGGCGCCGCGGGCCGTCTTAGCCAAAAACATTCAGTACTTC. This chain uses TRBV2 with TRBJ2-4; D may match TRBD1 or TRBD2 (6 bases each). The V and J ends lost 4 bases and 0 bases respectively, with 31 bases between them. Germline V lookup: CDR1 SNHLY, CDR2 FYNNEI. The CDR3 totals 22 residues.

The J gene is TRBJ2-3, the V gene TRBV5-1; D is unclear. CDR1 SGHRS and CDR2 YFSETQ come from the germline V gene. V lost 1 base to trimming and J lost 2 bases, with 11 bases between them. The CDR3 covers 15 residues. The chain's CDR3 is CASSLNDRSTDTQYF. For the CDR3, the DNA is TGCGCCAGCAGCTTGAATGACCGTTCCACAGATACGCAGTATTTT.